This TCR beta chain was captured in a study of shared clonotypes between healthy human individuals. General study results and limits: When naive CD4 clonotypes were compared across a few donors, about 5% were shared.

Sequencing was at deep level. Sorted-subset replicate PCR reactions were performed with approximately 180 ng DNA, corresponding to tens of thousands of T cell genomes. The table came from immunoSEQ multiplex PCR; TCRdb's copy has only in-frame clones and leaves some out. Seen here are about 2,200,000 clones, more than 85% observed once, and the top ten hold around 1.7%. Concerning this clone itself: Its antigen is unidentified.

The V gene lost 5 bases and the J gene lost 8 bases, with 13 bases spanning the gap. Germline V gives CDR1 MGHRA, CDR2 YSYEKL. This CDR3 region has 13 residues. Cells designated naive CD8 were CD45RO-negative and were positively selected for CCR7, with terminally differentiated effector memory CD45RA+ cells excluded. The J gene is TRBJ2-1, the V gene TRBV4-1; possibly TRBD2 for D (5 bases). This clonotype originated in a man aged 18-30 years in good health. Some clones in this sample may be carry-over from other donors' samples. Sequencing was performed on naive CD8+ T cells from PBMCs. CDR3 protein: CASSFQDGDEQFF. The CDR3 DNA reads TGCGCCAGCAGCTTCCAAGACGGGGATGAGCAGTTCTTC.